This T cell receptor (beta chain) appears in the sequencing data of a study of type 1 regulatory T cells. At the level of the study: T-allo10 is an in vitro-generated, Tr1-enriched CD4 T cell product specific for alloantigen. Study-wide results and caveats: Tr1 cells had a more restricted TCR repertoire than non-Tr1 cells.

Comments on this clonotype: As yet, its antigen is unknown.

TCRdb processed the reads anew with MiXCR; each CDR3 protein has one entry. The table has about 62,000 distinct CDR3 sequences, 60% to 80% seen once. CDR3 length: 17 residues. CDR1 LNHNV and CDR2 YYDKDF come from the germline V gene (reference sequence). Germline trimming cut 0 bases from V and 5 bases from J; bases unmatched to any gene: 8. The chain has TRBV15 and TRBJ2-5, with 11 positions matching TRBD2. The sequence derives from a human donor in good health. Sequencing was done on a sample of cultured non-Tr1 T cells, either the whole culture or a sorted T cell fraction (not recorded which). CDR3 loop: CATSRDGLAGGPETQYF. Here the CDR3 DNA reads TGTGCCACCAGCAGAGATGGATTAGCGGGAGGGCCGGAGACCCAGTACTTC.